Each of the 3 T cell receptor beta chains below was sequenced from the same sample in a study of cytomegalovirus exposure and HLA in healthy donors (dated by TCRdb to about 2017). Library preparation employed the immunoSEQ multiplex PCR assay. For the multiplex PCR, a mixture combining 60 forward primers for TCR Vbeta segments and 13 reverse primers for TCR Jbeta segments was used. The table was pulled from immuneACCESS by TCRdb, which kept in-frame rearrangements only. Such tables lose some clones; where checked, under half of the loss comes from unresolved V genes, and the rest has no known cause. The sample contains 210,000 or so clones, around 85% of them found a single time. The ten largest clones capture around 0.2% of the sample. The specimen sequenced was PBMCs. The receptors derive from a girl aged 2-10 years in good health and CMV-seronegative.

This clone was seen only once. This chain connects TRBV7-9 to TRBJ2-5; 12 bases line up with TRBD2. The CDR3 has 18 amino acids. The junction had 13 bases not matched to a gene; V was cut back by 5 bases and J by 3 bases. Germline loops: CDR1 SEHNR, CDR2 FQNEAQ (reference sequence). CDR3 loop: CASSQGLAGPRPEETQYF. The CDR3 nucleotides read TGTGCCAGCAGCCAAGGACTAGCGGGGCCTCGACCTGAAGAGACCCAGTACTTC.

This sequence joins TRBV6-1 and TRBJ1-2, with 7 bases matching TRBD1. Germline-derived CDR1 and CDR2 are MNHNS and SASEGT. Trimming removed 2 bases from V and 7 bases from J; junction bases left unmatched: 7. The CDR3 sequence is 14 residues long. This CDR3 reads CASSEFSGGAGYTF. The CDR3 coding sequence is TGTGCCAGCAGTGAATTCTCAGGGGGAGCTGGCTACACCTTC.

This chain uses TRBV27 with TRBJ2-1; D not resolved. This CDR3 has 16 amino acids. V gave up 0 bases and J gave up 4 bases, with 13 bases separating them. Germline CDR1 reads MNHEY; CDR2 reads SMNVEV (reference sequence). This CDR3 reads CASSLSSSPVYNEQFF. For the CDR3, the DNA is TGTGCCAGCAGTTTATCGAGTAGCCCTGTATACAATGAGCAGTTCTTC.